The 2 T cell receptor beta chains given below trace back to one sample, sequenced in a study of blood T cells in healthy people across ages. A second PCR, run for about 7 to 11 cycles, used a sample-barcoded 5' primer plus a J-beta primer mix. Via MiXCR, TCRdb re-called the 5' RACE reads, giving one row per CDR3 protein. This table holds approximately 800,000 distinct CDR3 sequences, 55% to 75% found once. Sequenced material: blood. The source is a man aged 25-45 years in good health.

This clonotype was picked up a small number of times. The chain recombines TRBV5-1 with TRBJ1-4; no clear D. In germline, CDR1 is SGHRS, CDR2 YFSETQ. With 0 bases removed from V and 11 bases from J, the gap between germline ends came to 8 bases. The CDR3 consists of 12 residues. The CDR3 nucleotides are TGCGCCAGCAGCTTGGTCGAGGGCAAACTGTTTTTT. Translating it yields CASSLVEGKLFF.

The table lists this clonotype with a few counts. V is TRBV6-2 or TRBV6-3 and J is TRBJ2-7; either TRBD1 or TRBD2 may supply D (5 bases each). The germline V gene encodes CDR1 MNHEY and CDR2 SVGEGT. Trimming removed 6 bases at V and 3 bases at J, with 15 bases between. This CDR3 has 14 residues. CDR3 DNA sequence: TGTGCCAGCAGACGGGGACGGGGCTACTACGAGCAGTACTTC. This codes for CASRRGRGYYEQYF.